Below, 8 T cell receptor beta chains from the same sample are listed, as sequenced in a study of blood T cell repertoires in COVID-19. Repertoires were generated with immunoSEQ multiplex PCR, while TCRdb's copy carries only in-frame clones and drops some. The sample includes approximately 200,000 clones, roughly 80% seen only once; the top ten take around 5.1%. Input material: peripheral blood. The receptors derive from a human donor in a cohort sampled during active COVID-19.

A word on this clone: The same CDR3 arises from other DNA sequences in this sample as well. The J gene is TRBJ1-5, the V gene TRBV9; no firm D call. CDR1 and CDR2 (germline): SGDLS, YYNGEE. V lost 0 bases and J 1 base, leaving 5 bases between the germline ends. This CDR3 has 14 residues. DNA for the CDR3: TGTGCCAGCAGCGTAGGGGAGAGCAATCAGCCCCAGCATTTT. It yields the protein CASSVGESNQPQHF. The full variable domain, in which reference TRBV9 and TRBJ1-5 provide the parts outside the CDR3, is DSGVTQTPKHLITATGQRVTLRCSPRSGDLSVYWYQQSLDQGLQFLIQYYNGEERAKGNILERFSAQQFPDLHSELNLSSLELGDSALYFCASSVGESNQPQHFGDGTRLSIL.

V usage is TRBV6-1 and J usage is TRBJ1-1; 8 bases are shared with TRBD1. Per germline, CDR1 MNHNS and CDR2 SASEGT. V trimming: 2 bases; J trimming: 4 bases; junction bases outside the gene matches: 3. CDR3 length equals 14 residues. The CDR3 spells CASSEQGAVTEAFF. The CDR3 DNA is TGTGCCAGCAGTGAACAGGGGGCAGTCACTGAAGCTTTCTTT.

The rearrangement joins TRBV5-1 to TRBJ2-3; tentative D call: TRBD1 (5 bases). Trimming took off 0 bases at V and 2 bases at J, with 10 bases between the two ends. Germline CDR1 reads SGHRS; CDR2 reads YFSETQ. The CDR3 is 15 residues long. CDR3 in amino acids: CASSLETVFTDTQYF. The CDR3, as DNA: TGCGCCAGCAGCTTGGAGACAGTATTCACAGATACGCAGTATTTT.

The CDR3 region has the DNA TGTGCCAGCAGTTCCTACAGGGGTCTGCTGGGAACTGAAGCTTTCTTT. Protein sequence: CASSSYRGLLGTEAFF. This rearrangement joins TRBV27 to TRBJ1-1, with 7 bases aligning to TRBD1. Germline CDR1 reads MNHEY; CDR2 reads SMNVEV (reference sequence). The CDR3 is 16 amino acids. The trim removed 4 bases at V and 5 bases at J, leaving 13 bases unmatched.

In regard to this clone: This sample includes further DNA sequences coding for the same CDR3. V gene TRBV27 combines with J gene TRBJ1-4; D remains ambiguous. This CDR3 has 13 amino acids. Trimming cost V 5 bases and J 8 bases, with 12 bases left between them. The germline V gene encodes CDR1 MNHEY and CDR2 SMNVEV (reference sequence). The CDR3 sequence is CASSPYPGEKLFF. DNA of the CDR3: TGTGCCAGCAGTCCATACCCCGGGGAAAAACTGTTTTTT.

The CDR3 nucleotides are TGCGCCAGCAGCCGGACAGGGGGCGCGGACGCCATATATTTT. Translation: CASSRTGGADAIYF. The rearrangement joins TRBV4-3 to TRBJ1-3; 11 bases agree with TRBD1. This CDR3 comprises 14 residues. Germline CDR1 reads LGHNA; CDR2 reads YSLEER. J gave up 11 bases and V 4 bases, and 7 bases lay outside the gene matches.

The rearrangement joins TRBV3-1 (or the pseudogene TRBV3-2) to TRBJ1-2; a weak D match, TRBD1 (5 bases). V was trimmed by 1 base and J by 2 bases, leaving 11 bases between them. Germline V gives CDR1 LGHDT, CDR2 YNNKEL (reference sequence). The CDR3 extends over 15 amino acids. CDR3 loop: CASSQAPTANYGYTF. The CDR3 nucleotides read TGTGCCAGCAGCCAAGCCCCGACAGCAAACTATGGCTACACCTTC.

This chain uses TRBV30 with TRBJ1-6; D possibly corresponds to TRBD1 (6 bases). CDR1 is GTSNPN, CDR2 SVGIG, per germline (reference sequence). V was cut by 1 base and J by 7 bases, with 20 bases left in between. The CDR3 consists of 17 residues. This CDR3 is CAWSGVAGALSNSPLHF. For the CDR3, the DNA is TGTGCCTGGAGTGGGGTGGCAGGGGCCTTATCCAATTCACCCCTCCACTTT.